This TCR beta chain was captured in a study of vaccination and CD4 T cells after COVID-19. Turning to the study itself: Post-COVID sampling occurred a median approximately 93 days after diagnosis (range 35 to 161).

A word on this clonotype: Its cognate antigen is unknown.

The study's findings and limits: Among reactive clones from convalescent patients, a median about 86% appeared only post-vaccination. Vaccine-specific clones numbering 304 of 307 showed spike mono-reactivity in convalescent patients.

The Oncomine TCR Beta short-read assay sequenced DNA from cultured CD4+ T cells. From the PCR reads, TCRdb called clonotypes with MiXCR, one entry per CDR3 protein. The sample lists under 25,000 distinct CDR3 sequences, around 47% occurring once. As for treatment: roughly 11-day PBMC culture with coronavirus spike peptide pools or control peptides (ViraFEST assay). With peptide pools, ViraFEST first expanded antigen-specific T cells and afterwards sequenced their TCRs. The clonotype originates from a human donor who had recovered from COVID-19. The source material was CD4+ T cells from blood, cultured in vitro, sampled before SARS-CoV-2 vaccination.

The CDR3 sequence: CASTSVGTEAFF. The CDR3, as DNA: TGTGCCAGCACCTCGGTCGGGACTGAAGCTTTCTTT. The chain recombines TRBV6-1 with TRBJ1-1; D unresolved. V was pared by 7 bases and J by 5 bases, with 11 bases between. Germline V gene lookup returns CDR1 MNHNS and CDR2 SASEGT. This CDR3 contains 12 residues.